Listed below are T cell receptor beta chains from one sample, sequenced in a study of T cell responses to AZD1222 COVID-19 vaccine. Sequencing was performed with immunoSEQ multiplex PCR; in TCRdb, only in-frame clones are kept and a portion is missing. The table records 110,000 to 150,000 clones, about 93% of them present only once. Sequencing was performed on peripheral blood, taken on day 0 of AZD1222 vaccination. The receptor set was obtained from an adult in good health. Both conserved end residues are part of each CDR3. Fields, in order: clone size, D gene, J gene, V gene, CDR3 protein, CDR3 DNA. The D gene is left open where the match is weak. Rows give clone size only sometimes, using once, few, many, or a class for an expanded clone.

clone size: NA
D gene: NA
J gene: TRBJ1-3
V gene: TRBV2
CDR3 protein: CASSETYTIYF
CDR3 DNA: TGTGCCAGCAGCGAGACGTACACCATATATTTT

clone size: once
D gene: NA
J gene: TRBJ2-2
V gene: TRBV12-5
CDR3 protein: CASGLVGWVQANTGELFF
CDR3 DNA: TGTGCTAGTGGTTTGGTAGGTTGGGTCCAAGCGAACACCGGGGAGCTGTTTTTT

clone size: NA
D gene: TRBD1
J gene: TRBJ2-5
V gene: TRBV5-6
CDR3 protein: CASSWGQGETQYF
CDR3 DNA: TGTGCCAGCAGCTGGGGACAGGGAGAGACCCAGTACTTC

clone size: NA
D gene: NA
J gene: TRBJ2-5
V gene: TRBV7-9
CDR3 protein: CASSLEGQETQYF
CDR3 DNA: TGTGCCAGCAGCTTAGAGGGCCAAGAGACCCAGTACTTC

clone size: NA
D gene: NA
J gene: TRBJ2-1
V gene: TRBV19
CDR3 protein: CASSIQLHNEQFF
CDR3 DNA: TGTGCCAGTAGTATCCAGCTACACAATGAGCAGTTCTTC

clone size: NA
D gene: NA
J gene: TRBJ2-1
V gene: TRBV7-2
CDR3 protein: CASSLGKATYNEQFF
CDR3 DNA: TGTGCCAGCAGCTTAGGAAAGGCTACCTACAATGAGCAGTTCTTC

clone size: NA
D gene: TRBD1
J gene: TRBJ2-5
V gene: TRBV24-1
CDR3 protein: CATSDRDSSETQYF
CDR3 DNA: TGTGCCACCAGTGATCGGGACAGTTCTGAGACCCAGTACTTC

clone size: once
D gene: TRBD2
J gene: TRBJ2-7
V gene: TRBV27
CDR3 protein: CASSLSLAGNYEQYF
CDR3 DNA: TGTGCCAGCAGTTTATCGTTAGCGGGGAACTACGAGCAGTACTTC

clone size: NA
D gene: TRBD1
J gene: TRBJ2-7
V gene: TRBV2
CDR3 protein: CASRTLDRGAYEQYF
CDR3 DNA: TGTGCCAGCAGGACACTGGACAGGGGAGCGTACGAGCAGTACTTC

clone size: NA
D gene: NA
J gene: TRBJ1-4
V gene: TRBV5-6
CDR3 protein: CASSLQRSEKLFF
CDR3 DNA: TGTGCCAGCAGCTTGCAGCGCTCGGAAAAACTGTTTTTT

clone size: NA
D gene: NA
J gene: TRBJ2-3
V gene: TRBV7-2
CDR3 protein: CASSLGVEDTQYF
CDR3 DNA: TGTGCCAGCAGCTTGGGTGTGGAAGATACGCAGTATTTT

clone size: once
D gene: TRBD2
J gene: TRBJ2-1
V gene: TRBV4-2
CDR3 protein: CASSLVVRASGKNEQFF
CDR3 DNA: TGTGCCAGCAGCCTAGTAGTAAGGGCTAGCGGGAAGAATGAGCAGTTCTTC

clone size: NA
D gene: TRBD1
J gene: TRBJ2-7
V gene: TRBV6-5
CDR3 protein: CASREMGQGDEQYF
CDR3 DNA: TGTGCCAGCAGAGAGATGGGACAGGGCGACGAGCAGTACTTC

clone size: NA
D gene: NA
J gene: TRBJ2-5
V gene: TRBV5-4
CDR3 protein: CASSFQRGTQETQYF
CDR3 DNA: TGTGCCAGCAGCTTTCAAAGGGGAACCCAAGAGACCCAGTACTTC

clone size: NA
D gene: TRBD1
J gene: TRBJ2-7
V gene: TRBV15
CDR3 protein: CATSPGQGNYEQYF
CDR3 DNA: TGTGCCACCAGTCCCGGACAGGGCAACTACGAGCAGTACTTC

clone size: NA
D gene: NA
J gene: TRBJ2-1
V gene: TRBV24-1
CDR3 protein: CAIGSRDSANNEQFF
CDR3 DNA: TGTGCCATCGGATCCCGGGACTCTGCGAACAATGAGCAGTTCTTC

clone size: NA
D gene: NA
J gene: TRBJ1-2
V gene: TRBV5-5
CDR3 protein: CASSLGRRSGYTF
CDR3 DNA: TGTGCCAGCAGCTTGGGCCGGCGGAGTGGCTACACCTTC

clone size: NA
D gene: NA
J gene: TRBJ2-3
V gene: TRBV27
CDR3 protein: CASSSGTRRDTQYF
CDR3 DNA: TGTGCCAGCAGTTCAGGGACTCGAAGGGATACGCAGTATTTT

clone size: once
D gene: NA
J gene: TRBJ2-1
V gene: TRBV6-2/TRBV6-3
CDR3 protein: CASSPFRGNEQFF
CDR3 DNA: TGTGCCAGCAGCCCTTTTCGGGGCAATGAGCAGTTCTTC

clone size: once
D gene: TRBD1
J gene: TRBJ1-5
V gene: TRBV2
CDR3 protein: CASNRQGAQPQHF
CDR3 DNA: TGTGCCAGCAATCGACAGGGGGCTCAGCCCCAGCATTTT

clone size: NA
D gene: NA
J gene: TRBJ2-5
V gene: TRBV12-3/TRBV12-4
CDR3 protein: CASSSGETQYF
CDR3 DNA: TGTGCCAGCAGTTCGGGGGAGACCCAGTACTTC

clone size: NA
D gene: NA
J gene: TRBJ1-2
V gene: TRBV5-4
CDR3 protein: CASSPDPDNYGYTF
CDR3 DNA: TGTGCCAGCAGCCCCGACCCCGATAACTATGGCTACACCTTC

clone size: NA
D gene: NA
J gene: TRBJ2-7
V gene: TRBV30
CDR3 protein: CAWSSGTAGVYEQYF
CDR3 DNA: TGTGCCTGGAGTTCTGGGACGGCAGGGGTCTACGAGCAGTACTTC

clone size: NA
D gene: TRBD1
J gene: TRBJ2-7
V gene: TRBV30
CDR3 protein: CAWSEGTGGREQYF
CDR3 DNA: TGTGCCTGGAGTGAGGGGACAGGGGGCAGAGAGCAGTACTTC

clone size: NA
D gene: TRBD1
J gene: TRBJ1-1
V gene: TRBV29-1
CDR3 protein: CSAIEDRQGTGEAFF
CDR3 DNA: TGCAGCGCAATAGAGGACAGGCAAGGAACAGGTGAAGCTTTCTTT

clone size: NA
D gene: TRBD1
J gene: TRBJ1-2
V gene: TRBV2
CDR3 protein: CASKLDRGFNYGYTF
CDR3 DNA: TGTGCCAGCAAGCTGGACAGGGGGTTTAACTATGGCTACACCTTC

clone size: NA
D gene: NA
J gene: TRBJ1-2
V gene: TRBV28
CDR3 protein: CASSLDWGRLSGYTF
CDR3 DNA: TGTGCCAGCAGTTTAGACTGGGGGCGCTTAAGCGGCTACACCTTC

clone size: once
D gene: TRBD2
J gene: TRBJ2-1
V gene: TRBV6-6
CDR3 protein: CASRSPEREHNEQFF
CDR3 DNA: TGTGCCAGCAGGTCCCCGGAGCGGGAGCACAATGAGCAGTTCTTC

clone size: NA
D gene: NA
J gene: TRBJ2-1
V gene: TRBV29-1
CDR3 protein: CSVETLTVSYNEQFF
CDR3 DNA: TGCAGCGTTGAGACTCTGACAGTCTCCTACAATGAGCAGTTCTTC

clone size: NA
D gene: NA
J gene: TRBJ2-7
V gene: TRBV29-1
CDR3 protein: CSVWGSSHEQYF
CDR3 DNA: TGCAGCGTTTGGGGGTCATCCCACGAGCAGTACTTC

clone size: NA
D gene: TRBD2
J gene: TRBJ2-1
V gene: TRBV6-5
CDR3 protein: CASRIPGGRVHEQFF
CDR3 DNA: TGTGCCAGCAGGATCCCTGGCGGGAGGGTTCATGAGCAGTTCTTC

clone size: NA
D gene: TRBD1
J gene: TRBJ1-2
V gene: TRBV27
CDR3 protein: CASNAGTGAIGYTF
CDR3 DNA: TGTGCCAGCAATGCCGGGACAGGGGCTATCGGCTACACCTTC

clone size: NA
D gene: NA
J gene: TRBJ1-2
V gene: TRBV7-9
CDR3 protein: CASSLAGATGTF
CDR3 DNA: TGTGCCAGCAGCTTAGCGGGCGCTACGGGAACCTTC

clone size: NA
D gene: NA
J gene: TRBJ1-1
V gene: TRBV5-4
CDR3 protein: CASSLRSGSTEAFF
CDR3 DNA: TGTGCCAGCAGCTTGAGGAGTGGGAGCACTGAAGCTTTCTTT

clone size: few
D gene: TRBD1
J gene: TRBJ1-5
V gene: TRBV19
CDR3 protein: CASTLDRGNQPQHF
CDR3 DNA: TGTGCCAGTACCCTTGACAGGGGCAATCAGCCCCAGCATTTT

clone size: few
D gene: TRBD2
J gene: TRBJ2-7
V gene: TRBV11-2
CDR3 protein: CASSGTSGVYEQYF
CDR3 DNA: TGTGCCAGCAGCGGGACTAGCGGGGTATACGAGCAGTACTTC

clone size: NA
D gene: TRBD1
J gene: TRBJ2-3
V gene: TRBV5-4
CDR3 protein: CASSLRDRGTDTQYF
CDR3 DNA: TGTGCCAGCAGCCTCCGGGACAGGGGCACAGATACGCAGTATTTT

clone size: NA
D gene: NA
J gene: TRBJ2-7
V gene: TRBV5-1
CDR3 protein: CASSHLQEVSSEQYF
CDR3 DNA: TGCGCCAGCAGCCACCTACAGGAGGTCTCCTCCGAGCAGTACTTC

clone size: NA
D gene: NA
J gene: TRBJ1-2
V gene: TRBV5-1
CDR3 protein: CASSLSGDSFYGYTF
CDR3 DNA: TGCGCCAGCAGCTTGTCGGGGGACTCATTTTATGGCTACACCTTC

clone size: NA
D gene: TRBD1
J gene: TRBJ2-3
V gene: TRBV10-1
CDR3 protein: CASSDRIRTGHTDTQYF
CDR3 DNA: TGCGCCAGCAGTGACCGCATTAGGACAGGGCACACAGATACGCAGTATTTT

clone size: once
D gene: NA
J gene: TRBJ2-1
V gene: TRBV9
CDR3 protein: CASSVEGVHRNEQFF
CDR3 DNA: TGTGCCAGCAGCGTAGAGGGAGTTCATCGCAATGAGCAGTTCTTC

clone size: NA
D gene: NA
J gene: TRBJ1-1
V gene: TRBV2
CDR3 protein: CASRVGTQNTEAFF
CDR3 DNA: TGTGCCAGCAGGGTGGGGACTCAGAACACTGAAGCTTTCTTT

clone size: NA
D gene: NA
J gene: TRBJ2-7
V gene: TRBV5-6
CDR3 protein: CASSRDWDPSYEQYF
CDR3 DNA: TGTGCCAGCAGTCGCGATTGGGACCCCTCCTACGAGCAGTACTTC

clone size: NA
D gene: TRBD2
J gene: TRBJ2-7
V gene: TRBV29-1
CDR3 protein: CSARPGGSYEQYF
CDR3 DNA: TGCAGCGCCCGACCAGGCGGGAGTTACGAGCAGTACTTC

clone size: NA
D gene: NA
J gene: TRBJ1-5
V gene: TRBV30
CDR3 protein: CAWSEGGNQPQHF
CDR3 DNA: TGTGCCTGGTCAGAGGGGGGCAATCAGCCCCAGCATTTT

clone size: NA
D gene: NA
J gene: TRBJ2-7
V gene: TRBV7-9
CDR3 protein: CAVLKRPQGSENYEQYF
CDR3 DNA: TGTGCCGTCCTCAAGCGCCCCCAGGGGTCAGAAAACTACGAGCAGTACTTC

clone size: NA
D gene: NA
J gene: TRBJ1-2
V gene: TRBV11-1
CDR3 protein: CASSLARDSGYTF
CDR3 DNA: TGTGCCAGCAGCTTAGCCAGGGATTCTGGCTACACCTTC